The 12 T cell receptor beta chains below come from one sample, sequenced in a study of a mutant IDH1 vaccine in newly diagnosed glioma. These receptors' targets are unknown. The data were produced by immunoSEQ multiplex PCR, yet TCRdb's version contains in-frame clones alone and is incomplete. This table has tens of thousands of clones, approximately 80% appearing once. Regarding time point: week 35, safety follow-up. The study gave 300 ug of mutant IDH1 20-mer peptide per vaccine dose, with topical imiquimod. The specimen was PBMCs, collected from a glioma patient whose treatment included an IDH1 peptide vaccine. These receptors were taken from a man in his thirties or forties with glioma.

This clone was found once. The chain links TRBV6-6 to TRBJ1-5; the D gene is possibly TRBD1 (5 bases). Germline lookup yields CDR1 MNHNY and CDR2 SVGAGI (reference sequence). The CDR3 is 16 residues long. The V end was cut by 0 bases, the J end by 3 bases, with 12 bases between. DNA for the CDR3: TGTGCCAGCAGTTACTCGAGTCCAGGGACCAATCAGCCCCAGCATTTT. It is translated as CASSYSSPGTNQPQHF.

V gene TRBV19 combines with J gene TRBJ1-6; D is undetermined. CDR1 and CDR2 from the germline V gene are LNHDA and SQIVND (reference sequence). The V end was cut by 4 bases, the J end by 9 bases, with 19 bases between. The CDR3 runs 16 residues. Written as DNA, the CDR3 is TGTGCCAGTAGTAATCAGCCGGCCCATCGGGGTTCACCCCTCCACTTT. Its translation: CASSNQPAHRGSPLHF. Supplemented by reference TRBV19 and TRBJ1-6, the full variable domain reads DGGITQSPKYLFRKEGQNVTLSCEQNLNHDAMYWYRQDPGQGLRLIYYSQIVNDFQKGDIAEGYSVSREKKESFPLTVTSAQKNPTAFYLCASSNQPAHRGSPLHFGNGTRLTVT.

V and J are TRBV4-1 and TRBJ1-4; 8 bases map to TRBD1. The V gene end was trimmed by 2 bases and the J gene end by 8 bases; junction bases not matched to a gene: 7. The CDR3 runs to 15 residues. Germline CDR1 reads MGHRA; CDR2 reads YSYEKL. The CDR3 region is CASSQYRTGTEKLFF. CDR3 DNA: TGCGCCAGCAGCCAATATCGGACAGGGACCGAAAAACTGTTTTTT.

The chain links TRBV18 to TRBJ2-7, with D unresolved. The V end lost 2 bases, the J end lost 1 base, and 6 bases lay between the germline ends. CDR3 length: 13 amino acids. Germline CDR1 and CDR2: KGHSH and LQKENI. CDR3 DNA sequence: TGTGCCAGCTCACCAGAACAGTCCTACGAGCAGTACTTC. It is translated as CASSPEQSYEQYF.

This sequence joins TRBV6-5 and TRBJ2-7; D not certain. The CDR3 totals 14 residues. Trimming pared 7 bases from V and 1 base from J, leaving 14 bases between. Per germline, CDR1 MNHEY and CDR2 SVGAGI. CDR3 in amino acids: CASTSTLGSYEQYF. CDR3 bases: TGTGCCAGCACCTCCACCCTCGGATCCTACGAGCAGTACTTC.

This chain uses TRBV6-6 with TRBJ1-4; D unclear. With 2 bases removed from V and 5 bases from J, the gap between germline ends came to 9 bases. This CDR3 is built from 14 residues. CDR1 is MNHNY and CDR2 is SVGAGI in the germline V gene (reference sequence). CDR3 in DNA: TGTGCCAGCAGTTACGGTGGGAGAAATGAAAAACTGTTTTTT. This gives the protein CASSYGGRNEKLFF.

This clone was picked up one time. The rearrangement joins TRBV2 to TRBJ2-2; TRBD2 is a possible D gene (6 bases). Trimming took off 4 bases at V and 1 base at J, with 7 bases between the two ends. From germline, CDR1 is SNHLY and CDR2 FYNNEI. The CDR3 length is 14 residues. In DNA, the CDR3 is TGTGCCAGCAGTGCGGAGGGGAACACCGGGGAGCTGTTTTTT. Translation: CASSAEGNTGELFF.

This clone appeared once. This chain joins TRBV5-6 and TRBJ2-1, with D possibly being TRBD1 (6 bases). Trimming shortened V by 7 bases and J by 10 bases, and 18 bases separated the two germline ends. CDR1 is SGHDT and CDR2 is YYEEEE in the germline V gene. The length of the CDR3 is 13 residues. The CDR3 bases are TGTGCCAGCGGCCGAGGGGGTTTGGGAGAGCAGTTCTTC. It encodes CASGRGGLGEQFF.

The V call is TRBV12-2, the J call TRBJ1-6; whether TRBD1, the table's D call, matches the DNA was not checked. TRBV12-2 is listed as a pseudogene. This CDR3 is built from 18 residues. CDR3 sequence: CASRINRTGSSYNSPLHF. The CDR3 coding sequence is TGTGCAAGTCGCATAAACCGGACAGGGAGCTCCTATAATTCACCCCTCCACTTT.

The genes are TRBV5-1 and TRBJ2-1, with 13 positions matching TRBD2. Germline V gives CDR1 SGHRS, CDR2 YFSETQ. This CDR3 region has 17 residues. J was trimmed by 10 bases and V by 2 bases; bases with no gene match: 12. CDR3 nucleotide sequence: TGCGCCAGCAGCTTAAAAACCGGGACTAGCGGGGCCCCGGAGCAGTTCTTC. Encoded protein: CASSLKTGTSGAPEQFF.

Only one count was recorded for this clone. This chain links TRBV4-1 with TRBJ1-1; a possible D gene is TRBD1 (5 bases). Trimming took 4 bases from V and 0 from J, leaving 18 bases between them. From germline, CDR1 is MGHRA and CDR2 YSYEKL. CDR3 size: 17 residues. The CDR3 DNA reads TGCGCCAGCAGCCCCGCTGGTTTGGGGGACGTGAACACTGAAGCTTTCTTT. It translates to CASSPAGLGDVNTEAFF.

The chain joins TRBV15 to TRBJ2-7; possibly TRBD2 for D (6 bases). V lost 4 bases and J 2 bases, leaving 12 bases between the germline ends. Germline loops: CDR1 LNHNV, CDR2 YYDKDF (reference sequence). The CDR3 is 14 amino acids. The CDR3 reads CATSIRGIPYEQYF. The CDR3 bases are TGTGCCACCAGCATACGGGGGATTCCCTACGAGCAGTACTTC.